One T cell receptor beta chain is described in this entry. A junction end diverges from the germline sequence, so it may reflect a read error. Sequencing involved patients with CD8+CD57+ cell expansion previously shown by flow cytometry. This CDR3 is built from 13 residues. Germline V gene lookup returns CDR1 SNHLY and CDR2 FYNNEI. The data stem from a study of CD8+CD57+ T cells in acquired aplastic anemia. Investigators profiled TCR beta VDJ and CDR3 from genomic DNA template. Each CDR3 protein gets one entry after TCRdb re-called the reads with MiXCR. The table lists around 180,000 distinct CDR3 sequences, around 50% of them singletons.

The sequencing input was sorted CD4+, CD8+, or CD8+CD57+ T cells (not recorded which) from PBMCs. The rearrangement joins TRBV2 to TRBJ1-2; a weak D match, TRBD1 (5 bases). This receptor was identified in a human donor with aplastic anemia. CDR3 bases: TGTGCCTGCAGTGAGCCAACGGGACGCGGCTACACCTTC. This encodes CACSEPTGRGYTF. The full variable domain, rest sourced from reference TRBV2 and TRBJ1-2, is EPEVTQTPSHQVTQMGQEVILRCVPISNHLYFYWYRQILGQKVEFLVSFYNNEISEKSEIFDDQFSVERPDGSNFTLKIRSTKLEDSAMYFCACSEPTGRGYTFGSGTRLTVV.